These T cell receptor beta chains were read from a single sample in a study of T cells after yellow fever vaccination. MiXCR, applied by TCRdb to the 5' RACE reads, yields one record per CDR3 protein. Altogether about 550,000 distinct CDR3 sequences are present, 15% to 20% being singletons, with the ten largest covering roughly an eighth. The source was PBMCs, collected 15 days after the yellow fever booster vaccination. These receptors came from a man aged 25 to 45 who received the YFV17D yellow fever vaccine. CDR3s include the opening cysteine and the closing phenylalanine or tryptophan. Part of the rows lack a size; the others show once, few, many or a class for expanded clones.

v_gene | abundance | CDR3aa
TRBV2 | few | CASLRARRQETQYF
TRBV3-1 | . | CASSQRGAGGPRNEQFF
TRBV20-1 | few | CSAAGGPFYNEQFF
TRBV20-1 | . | CSAPGGREVNYEQYF
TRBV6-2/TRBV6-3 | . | CASSPHNYNEQFF
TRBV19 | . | CASSIQFSGNTIYF
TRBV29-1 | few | CSETSGRRGTQYF
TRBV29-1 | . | CSSRGTGGWNEQFF
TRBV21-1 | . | CASSKDGGWETQYF
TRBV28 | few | CASIDSGNTIYF
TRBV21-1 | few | CASSKAEIAVQHF
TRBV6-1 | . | CASKGTGTSDQPQHF
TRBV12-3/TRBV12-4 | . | CASSSYLGELFF
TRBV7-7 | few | CASSLKLAGAGGGELFF
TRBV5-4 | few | CASSSLDVGGEVSDTQYF
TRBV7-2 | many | CASSLVGGSSYEQYF
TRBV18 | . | CASSPQFSEQYF
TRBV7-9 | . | CASSPTGTANTGELFF
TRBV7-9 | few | CASSRISGSTGELFF
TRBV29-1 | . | CSVGSLVHEQYF
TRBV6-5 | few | CASSYRPCDQYF
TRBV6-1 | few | CASSMTGRDTQYF